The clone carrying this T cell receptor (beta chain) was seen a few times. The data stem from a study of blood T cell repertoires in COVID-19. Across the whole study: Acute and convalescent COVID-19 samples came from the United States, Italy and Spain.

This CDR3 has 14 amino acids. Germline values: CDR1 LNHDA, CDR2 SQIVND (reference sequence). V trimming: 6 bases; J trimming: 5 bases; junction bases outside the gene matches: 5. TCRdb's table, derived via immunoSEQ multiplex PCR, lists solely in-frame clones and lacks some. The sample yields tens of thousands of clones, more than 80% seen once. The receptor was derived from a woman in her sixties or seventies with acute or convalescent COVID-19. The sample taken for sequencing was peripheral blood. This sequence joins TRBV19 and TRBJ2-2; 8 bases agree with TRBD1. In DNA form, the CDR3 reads TGTGCCAGTAGCGGGACAGGTTATACCGGGGAGCTGTTTTTT. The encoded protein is CASSGTGYTGELFF.